A selection of T cell receptor beta chains follows, all from one sample in a study of radiation and T cells in renal cell carcinoma. Assay used: immunoSEQ multiplex PCR; TCRdb lists only in-frame clones, some missing. The sample yields 120,000 or so clones, approximately 90% seen once. This sample comprised blood, obtained from a patient whose treatment included radiotherapy and nephrectomy. These receptor sequences come from a woman in her 70s with renal cell carcinoma. The CDR3 runs from the conserved cysteine through the conserved F or W. A D gene is named only where the DNA matches it firmly. Expanded clones get a size class; other rows say once, few or many, or leave the size out.

cdr3_nt cdr3_aa clone_size j_call v_call d_call
TGTGCCAGCTCCTCCCTCCGTATTCACAATGAGCAGTTCTTC CASSSLRIHNEQFF NA TRBJ2-1 TRBV27 NA
TGCAGCGTTAGGGATGAGACCCAGTACTTC CSVRDETQYF NA TRBJ2-5 TRBV29-1 NA
TGTGCCAGCAGGACAGGGGGCGGACTCACTGAAGCTTTCTTT CASRTGGGLTEAFF NA TRBJ1-1 TRBV6-1 TRBD1
TGTGCCATCAGCGGGGGACCCCCCTACAATGAGCAGTTCTTC CAISGGPPYNEQFF NA TRBJ2-1 TRBV10-3 NA
TGTGCCAGCAGTACGTCTGGAAACACCATATATTTT CASSTSGNTIYF NA TRBJ1-3 TRBV6-1 NA
TGTGCCAGCAGCATGGGACTAGCCTACGAGCAGTACTTC CASSMGLAYEQYF once TRBJ2-7 TRBV5-6 TRBD2
TGTGCCAGCAGCGTATTAACGGGGCCTCAAGAGACCCAGTACTTC CASSVLTGPQETQYF NA TRBJ2-5 TRBV9 NA
TGCAGTGCTAGAGTGGCTAGCGGGCAGTACTTC CSARVASGQYF NA TRBJ2-7 TRBV20-1 TRBD2
TGTGCCAGCAGTGGGGACAGGGGTAATTCACCCCTCCACTTT CASSGDRGNSPLHF NA TRBJ1-6 TRBV6-1 TRBD1
TGTGCCAGCAGAACAGGGGGCGGCACTGAAGCTTTCTTT CASRTGGGTEAFF NA TRBJ1-1 TRBV28 TRBD1
TGTGCCAGCAGCTTAGTGTGGGGCGAAACCTACGAGCAGTACTTC CASSLVWGETYEQYF NA TRBJ2-7 TRBV11-2 NA
TGCGCCAGCAGCTTGGTTGTAGCGGCTTACAATGAGCAGTTCTTC CASSLVVAAYNEQFF NA TRBJ2-1 TRBV5-1 NA
TGTGCCACCAGCAGAGATCCCGATGGCAATCAGCCCCAGCATTTT CATSRDPDGNQPQHF NA TRBJ1-5 TRBV15 NA
TGTGCCAGCACCGACCCAGGGGATACTGAAGCTTTCTTT CASTDPGDTEAFF NA TRBJ1-1 TRBV6-5 NA
TGTGCCAGTACCCAGGAGAGGGCCTATGGCTACACCTTC CASTQERAYGYTF NA TRBJ1-2 TRBV19 NA
TGTGCCAGCAGCTTGGGAGGGAGCAGGGCCGGTGGGGCTTTCTTT CASSLGGSRAGGAFF many TRBJ1-1 TRBV5-5 NA
TGTGCCAGCAGACGGACAGGGACTAACTATGGCTACACCTTC CASRRTGTNYGYTF NA TRBJ1-2 TRBV6-5 TRBD1
TGTGCCAGCAGTTCATCACCCTTTACGGAAGCTTTCTTT CASSSSPFTEAFF NA TRBJ1-1 TRBV28 NA
TGTGCCAGCAGACTAGCGGGGTTAGATACGCAGTATTTT CASRLAGLDTQYF NA TRBJ2-3 TRBV6-1 TRBD2
TGTGCCAGCAAAGAGGGCGGGGGACCCTACGAGCAGTACTTC CASKEGGGPYEQYF NA TRBJ2-7 TRBV2 TRBD2
TGTGCCAGCAGTAAGGACAGGGGGGACAATCAGCCCCAGCATTTT CASSKDRGDNQPQHF NA TRBJ1-5 TRBV28 TRBD1
TGTGCCACCAGCACCCGACAGAATTCACCCCTCCACTTT CATSTRQNSPLHF NA TRBJ1-6 TRBV15 NA